The 4 T cell receptor beta chains below all came from one sample that was sequenced in a study of blood T cell repertoires in COVID-19. Using immunoSEQ multiplex PCR, the repertoire was profiled, and TCRdb retains in-frame clones only, with some absent. The repertoire holds around 260,000 clones, with about nine tenths as singletons. The specimen was peripheral blood. The receptor set was obtained from a person aged 18 to 35 with COVID-19, enrolled during active disease.

The chain has TRBV1 and TRBJ1-5; the table's TRBD1 call for D was not verified on the DNA. TRBV1 is given as a pseudogene. This CDR3 has 16 residues. The CDR3 region is CTSIQRYRSSNQPQHF. DNA of the CDR3: TGCACCAGCATTCAGCGTTACAGGAGTAGCAATCAGCCCCAGCATTTT.

V is TRBV7-9 and J is TRBJ2-7; TRBD1 might be the D (5 bases). Trimming shortened V by 0 bases and J by 4 bases, and 19 bases separated the two germline ends. The CDR3 is made up of 17 amino acids. Germline V gives CDR1 SEHNR, CDR2 FQNEAQ (reference sequence). In DNA form, the CDR3 reads TGTGCCAGCAGCTTAGCGTTAGTCAATGGGGCAGCGTACGAGCAGTACTTC. It is translated as CASSLALVNGAAYEQYF.

The chain carries TRBV25-1 and TRBJ2-2, with 7 bases lining up with TRBD1. V dropped 3 bases and J dropped 5; count of bases not matched to a gene: 3. Germline V gene sequence: CDR1 MGHDK, CDR2 SYGVNS. The CDR3 spans 14 residues. CDR3 nucleotide sequence: TGTGCCAGCAGTGACGACAGGGTAACCGGGGAGCTGTTTTTT. Protein: CASSDDRVTGELFF.

The rearrangement links TRBV27 to TRBJ1-1; D gene ambiguous. CDR3 size: 11 residues. From germline, CDR1 is MNHEY and CDR2 SMNVEV (reference sequence). The V gene lost 4 bases and the J gene lost 3 bases, with 3 bases spanning the gap. The CDR3 coding sequence is TGTGCCAGCAGTTCATACACTGAAGCTTTCTTT. Its protein is CASSSYTEAFF.